This T cell receptor (beta chain) was captured by sequencing in a study of shared clonotypes between healthy human individuals. The germline V gene has CDR1 SQVTM and CDR2 ANQGSEA. Trimming left V 6 bases short and J 0 bases short, with 14 bases between. The CDR3 loop spans 15 amino acids. TCRdb's table, derived via immunoSEQ multiplex PCR, lists solely in-frame clones and lacks some. The profile shows 2 million to 2.5 million clones, almost 96% of them singletons. The sample taken for sequencing was naive CD4+ T cells sorted from blood. Subset specified: CD45RA+ positively selected. This sequence originates from a man aged 18 to 30 in good health. This chain uses TRBV29-1 with TRBJ2-2; D uncertain. DNA for the CDR3: TGCAGCGTGACCAGTGGCGGAGCGAACACCGGGGAGCTGTTTTTT. It specifies CSVTSGGANTGELFF.